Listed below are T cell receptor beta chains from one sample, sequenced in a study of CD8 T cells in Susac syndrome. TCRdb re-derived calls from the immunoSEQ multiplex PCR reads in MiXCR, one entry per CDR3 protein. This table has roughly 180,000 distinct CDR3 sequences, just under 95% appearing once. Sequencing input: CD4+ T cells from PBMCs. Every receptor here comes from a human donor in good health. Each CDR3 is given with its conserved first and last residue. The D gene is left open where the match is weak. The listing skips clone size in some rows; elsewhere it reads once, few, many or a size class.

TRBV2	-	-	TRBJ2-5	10	CATLKETQYF	TGTGCCACCCTGAAGGAGACCCAGTACTTC
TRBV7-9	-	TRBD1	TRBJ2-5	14	CASSFDRGGETQYF	TGTGCCAGCAGCTTCGACAGGGGAGGAGAGACCCAGTACTTC
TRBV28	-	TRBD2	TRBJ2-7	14	CATSGTSGIFEQYF	TGTGCCACCTCCGGGACTAGCGGGATTTTCGAGCAGTACTTC
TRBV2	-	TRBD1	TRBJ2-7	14	CASSERDRGSEQYF	TGTGCCAGCAGTGAAAGGGACAGGGGATCCGAGCAGTACTTC
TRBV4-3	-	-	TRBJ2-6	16	CASSPSGLSGANVLTF	TGCGCCAGCAGCCCGTCGGGGTTGTCTGGGGCCAACGTCCTGACTTTC
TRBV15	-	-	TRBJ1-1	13	CATSRDLSTEAFF	TGTGCCACCAGCAGAGATCTGAGCACTGAAGCTTTCTTT
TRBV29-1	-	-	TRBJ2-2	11	CSVTNTGELFF	TGCAGCGTTACGAACACCGGGGAGCTGTTTTTT
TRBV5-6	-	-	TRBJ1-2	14	CASGLPGTDYGYTF	TGTGCCAGCGGACTACCGGGGACGGACTATGGCTACACCTTC
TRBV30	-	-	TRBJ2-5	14	CAWSNAQGSETQYF	TGTGCCTGGAGTAATGCACAGGGCAGCGAGACCCAGTACTTC
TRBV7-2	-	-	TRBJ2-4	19	CASSLEWSGGPLAKNIQYF	TGTGCCAGCAGCTTAGAGTGGTCAGGGGGGCCCCTAGCCAAAAACATTCAGTACTTC
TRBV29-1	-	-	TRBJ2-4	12	CSVRDGENIQYF	TGCAGCGTCCGGGACGGGGAAAACATTCAGTACTTC
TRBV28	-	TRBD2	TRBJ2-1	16	CASSVLAGVKYNEQFF	TGTGCCAGCAGTGTACTAGCGGGAGTAAAGTACAATGAGCAGTTCTTC
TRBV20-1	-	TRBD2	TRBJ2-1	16	CSAINLGTSGRSEQFF	TGCAGTGCAATCAATCTTGGGACTAGCGGGAGGAGTGAGCAGTTCTTC
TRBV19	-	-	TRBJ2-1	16	CASSISYGSSYNEQFF	TGTGCCAGTAGTATATCGTACGGGAGCTCCTACAATGAGCAGTTCTTC
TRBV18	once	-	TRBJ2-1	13	CASSGLLNNEQFF	TGTGCCAGCTCAGGACTGCTCAACAATGAGCAGTTCTTC
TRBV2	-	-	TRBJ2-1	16	CASSEGLAPLRNEQFF	TGTGCCAGCAGTGAAGGTCTAGCGCCACTCAGGAATGAGCAGTTCTTC
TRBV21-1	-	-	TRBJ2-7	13	CASPGGVTYEQYF	TGTGCCAGCCCTGGGGGGGTGACCTACGAGCAGTACTTC
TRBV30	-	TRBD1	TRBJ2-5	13	CAWSGGQFETQYF	TGTGCCTGGAGTGGGGGACAGTTCGAGACCCAGTACTTC
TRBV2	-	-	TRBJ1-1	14	CASSPWKADTEAFF	TGTGCCAGCAGTCCCTGGAAGGCGGACACTGAAGCTTTCTTT
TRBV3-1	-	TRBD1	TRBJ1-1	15	CASSRSGGGSTEAFF	TGTGCCAGCAGCCGATCAGGGGGCGGCAGCACTGAAGCTTTCTTT
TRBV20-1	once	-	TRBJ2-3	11	CSASGGDTQYF	TGCAGTGCTAGCGGGGGAGATACGCAGTATTTT
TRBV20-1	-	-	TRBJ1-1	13	CSAPLTPNTEAFF	TGCAGTGCTCCTCTAACGCCGAACACTGAAGCTTTCTTT
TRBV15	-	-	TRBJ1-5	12	CATSREYQPQHF	TGTGCCACCAGCAGAGAATATCAGCCCCAGCATTTT
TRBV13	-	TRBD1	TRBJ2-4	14	CASSLGQGFVIQYF	TGTGCCAGCAGCTTGGGACAGGGATTTGTCATTCAGTACTTC
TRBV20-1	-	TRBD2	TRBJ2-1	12	CSAQREGNEQFF	TGCAGTGCCCAGCGGGAAGGGAATGAGCAGTTCTTC
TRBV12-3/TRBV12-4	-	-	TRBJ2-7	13	CASSLPHGNEQYF	TGTGCCAGCAGTTTGCCCCACGGGAACGAGCAGTACTTC
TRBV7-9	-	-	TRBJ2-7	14	CASSLAGSNREQYF	TGTGCCAGCAGCTTAGCGGGGAGTAACCGGGAGCAGTACTTC
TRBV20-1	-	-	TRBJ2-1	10	CSAQNNEQFF	TGCAGTGCTCAAAATAATGAGCAGTTCTTC
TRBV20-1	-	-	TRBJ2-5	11	CSAAIQETQYF	TGCAGTGCCGCGATTCAAGAGACCCAGTACTTC
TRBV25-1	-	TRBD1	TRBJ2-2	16	CASSETGTANTGELFF	TGTGCCAGCAGTGAAACCGGGACAGCAAACACCGGGGAGCTGTTTTTT
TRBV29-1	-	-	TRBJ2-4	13	CSVDDSAKNIQYF	TGCAGCGTTGACGACAGTGCCAAAAACATTCAGTACTTC
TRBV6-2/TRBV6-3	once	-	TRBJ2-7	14	CASSSGPRSYEQYF	TGTGCCAGCAGCTCGGGACCGCGATCCTACGAGCAGTACTTC
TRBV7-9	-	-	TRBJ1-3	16	CASSLSNKPAGNTIYF	TGTGCCAGCAGCTTAAGTAATAAACCAGCCGGAAACACCATATATTTT
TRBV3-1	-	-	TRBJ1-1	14	CASSQDLVSTEAFF	TGTGCCAGCAGCCAAGATCTGGTCAGCACTGAAGCTTTCTTT
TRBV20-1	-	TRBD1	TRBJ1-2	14	CSAREGTANYGYTF	TGCAGTGCTAGAGAGGGGACAGCTAACTATGGCTACACCTTC
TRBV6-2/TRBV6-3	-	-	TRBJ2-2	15	CASSLQAHNTGELFF	TGTGCCAGCAGTCTTCAAGCCCACAACACCGGGGAGCTGTTTTTT
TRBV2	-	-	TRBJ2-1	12	CASSAEIPKQFF	TGTGCCAGCAGTGCTGAGATCCCGAAGCAGTTCTTC
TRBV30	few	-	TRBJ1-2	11	CAWSVSYGYTF	TGTGCCTGGAGTGTGTCCTATGGCTACACCTTC
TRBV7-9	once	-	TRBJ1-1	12	CASSPQDTEAFF	TGTGCCAGCAGTCCCCAAGACACTGAAGCTTTCTTT
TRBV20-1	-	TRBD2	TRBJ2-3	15	CSARVRGRARDTQYF	TGCAGTGCTAGAGTTCGCGGGAGGGCCAGGGATACGCAGTATTTT
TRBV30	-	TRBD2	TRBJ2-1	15	CAWGRLAGAYNEQFF	TGTGCCTGGGGGCGACTAGCGGGAGCTTACAATGAGCAGTTCTTC
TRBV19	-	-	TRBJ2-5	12	CASGRTQETQYF	TGTGCCAGTGGACGGACCCAAGAGACCCAGTACTTC
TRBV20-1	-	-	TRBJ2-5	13	CSASFEGRETQYF	TGCAGTGCTAGTTTTGAGGGCCGGGAGACCCAGTACTTC
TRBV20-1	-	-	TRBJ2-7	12	CSAGGADYEQYF	TGCAGTGCTGGCGGGGCGGATTACGAGCAGTACTTC
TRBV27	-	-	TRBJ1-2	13	CASSLDSFYGYTF	TGTGCCAGCAGTTTGGACAGCTTCTATGGCTACACCTTC
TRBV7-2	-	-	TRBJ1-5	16	CASSLLGWEGNQPQHF	TGTGCCAGCAGCCTCTTGGGTTGGGAGGGCAATCAGCCCCAGCATTTT
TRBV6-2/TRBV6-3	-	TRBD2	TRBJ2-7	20	CASSLPLRTSGRTALRGQYF	TGTGCCAGCAGTTTACCCTTAAGGACTAGCGGGAGAACAGCTCTACGAGGGCAGTACTTC
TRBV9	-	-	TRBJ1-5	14	CASSVGTANQPQHF	TGTGCCAGCAGCGTTGGTACCGCTAATCAGCCCCAGCATTTT
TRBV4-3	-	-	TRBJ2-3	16	CASSPTAGLSTDTQYF	TGCGCCAGCAGCCCCACCGCGGGGCTTAGCACAGATACGCAGTATTTT
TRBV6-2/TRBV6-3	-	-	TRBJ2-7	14	CASTPGTGFYEQYF	TGTGCCAGCACCCCCGGGACTGGATTCTACGAGCAGTACTTC
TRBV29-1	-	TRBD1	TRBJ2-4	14	CSVFDRAVRNIQYF	TGCAGCGTTTTTGACAGGGCGGTACGAAACATTCAGTACTTC
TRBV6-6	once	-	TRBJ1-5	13	CASSSGDGQPQHF	TGTGCCAGCAGCTCAGGGGACGGTCAGCCCCAGCATTTT
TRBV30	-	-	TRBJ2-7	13	CAWRGGMFYEQYF	TGTGCCTGGAGAGGGGGAATGTTCTACGAGCAGTACTTC
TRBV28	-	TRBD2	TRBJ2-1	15	CASSLRLAGGGEQFF	TGTGCCAGCAGTCTTAGACTAGCGGGAGGTGGTGAGCAGTTCTTC
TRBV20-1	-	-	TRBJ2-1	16	CSARDPGRPDHNEQFF	TGCAGTGCTAGAGATCCCGGACGCCCCGATCACAATGAGCAGTTCTTC
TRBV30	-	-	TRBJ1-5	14	CAWSAGGYNQPQHF	TGTGCCTGGAGTGCGGGAGGATACAATCAGCCCCAGCATTTT
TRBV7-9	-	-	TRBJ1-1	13	CASSLAGRTEAFF	TGTGCCAGCAGCTTAGCAGGGCGCACTGAAGCTTTCTTT